This TCR beta chain is from a study of blood T cells in healthy people across ages. This clonotype was found a few times. Its specificity is not known. A second PCR of roughly 7 to 11 cycles used a sample-barcoded 5' primer and a J-beta primer mix. Through a template-switch adaptor with 12 random nucleotides, each cDNA molecule received a tag. Each CDR3 protein gets one entry after TCRdb re-called the 5' RACE reads with MiXCR. The sample has around 1,000,000 distinct CDR3 sequences, about 23% seen once. The CDR3 covers 14 residues. Germline V CDR1 and CDR2: MNHEY, SVGAGI. Study outcomes and limitations: Because donor CMV status was unknown, expanded clonotype changes were possibly confounded.

These data also formed part of another study, on T cells of mothers and their children.

This rearrangement joins TRBV6-5 to TRBJ2-1; D gene uncertain. Judging by the DNA end, TRBJ2-5 fits better; the J call may be wrong. The specimen was blood. The TCR originated in a girl aged 2 to 9 in good health. CDR3 in amino acids: CASSYNRRTETQYF. CDR3 coding DNA: TGTGCCAGCAGTTACAATCGTAGAACAGAGACCCAGTACTTC.